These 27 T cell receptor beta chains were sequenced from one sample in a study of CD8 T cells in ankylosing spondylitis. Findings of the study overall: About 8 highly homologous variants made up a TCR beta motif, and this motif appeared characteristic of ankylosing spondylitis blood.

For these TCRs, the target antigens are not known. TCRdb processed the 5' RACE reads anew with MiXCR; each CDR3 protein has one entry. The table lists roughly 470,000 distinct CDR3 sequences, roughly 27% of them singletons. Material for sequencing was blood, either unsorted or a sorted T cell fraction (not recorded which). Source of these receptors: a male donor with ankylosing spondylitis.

The CDR3 DNA sequence: TGTGCCAGCAGCTGGGAGGACAGGGACGCCTATAATTCACCCCTCCACTTT. Protein sequence: CASSWEDRDAYNSPLHF. The genes are TRBV7-3 and TRBJ1-6; 8 bases are a match to TRBD1. This CDR3 has 17 residues. CDR1 and CDR2 (germline): SGHTA, FQGTGA. With 4 bases clipped from V and 2 bases from J, the junction kept 7 bases outside the gene matches.

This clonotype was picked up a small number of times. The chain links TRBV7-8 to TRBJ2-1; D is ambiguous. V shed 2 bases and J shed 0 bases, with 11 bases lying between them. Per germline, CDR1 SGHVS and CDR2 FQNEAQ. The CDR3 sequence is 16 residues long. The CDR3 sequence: CASSLIRASSYNEQFF. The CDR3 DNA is TGTGCCAGCAGCTTAATTAGAGCCAGCTCCTACAATGAGCAGTTCTTC.

CDR3 nucleotide sequence: TGTGCCAGCAGCGTAGTGGGCGCAGATACGCAGTATTTT. Encoded protein: CASSVVGADTQYF. This sequence joins TRBV9 and TRBJ2-3, with unresolved D. The V end was cut by 0 bases, the J end by 4 bases, with 6 bases between. This CDR3 spans 13 amino acids. Per germline, CDR1 SGDLS and CDR2 YYNGEE.

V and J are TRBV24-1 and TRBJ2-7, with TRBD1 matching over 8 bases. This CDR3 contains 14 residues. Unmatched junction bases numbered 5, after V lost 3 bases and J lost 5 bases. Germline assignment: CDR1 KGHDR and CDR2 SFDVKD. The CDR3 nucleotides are TGTGCCACCAGTGATGCAGGGGGCTTGAACGAGCAGTACTTC. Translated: CATSDAGGLNEQYF.

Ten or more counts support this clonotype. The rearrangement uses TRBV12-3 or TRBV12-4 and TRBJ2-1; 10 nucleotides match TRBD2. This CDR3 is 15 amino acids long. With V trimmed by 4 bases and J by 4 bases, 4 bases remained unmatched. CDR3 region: CASSSRTSGYNEQFF. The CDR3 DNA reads TGTGCCAGCAGTTCTAGGACTAGCGGATACAATGAGCAGTTCTTC.

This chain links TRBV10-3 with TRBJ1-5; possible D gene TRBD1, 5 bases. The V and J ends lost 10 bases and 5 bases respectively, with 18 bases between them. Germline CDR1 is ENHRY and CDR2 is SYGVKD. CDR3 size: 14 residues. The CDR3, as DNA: TGTGCCACCCGATTGCCTGGGGGAGATCAGCCCCAGCATTTT. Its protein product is CATRLPGGDQPQHF.

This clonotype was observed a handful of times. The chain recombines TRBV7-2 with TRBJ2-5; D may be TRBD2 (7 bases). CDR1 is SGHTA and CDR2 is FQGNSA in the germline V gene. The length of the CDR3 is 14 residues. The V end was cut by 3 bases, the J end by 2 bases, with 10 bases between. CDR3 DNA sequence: TGTGCCAGCAGCTTCGGGGGGCGTCAAGAGACCCAGTACTTC. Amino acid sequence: CASSFGGRQETQYF. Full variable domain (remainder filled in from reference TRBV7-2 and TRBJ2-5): GAGVSQSPSNKVTEKGKDVELRCDPISGHTALYWYRQSLGQGLEFLIYFQGNSAPDKSGLPSDRFSAERTGGSVSTLTIQRTQQEDSAVYLCASSFGGRQETQYFGPGTRLLVL.

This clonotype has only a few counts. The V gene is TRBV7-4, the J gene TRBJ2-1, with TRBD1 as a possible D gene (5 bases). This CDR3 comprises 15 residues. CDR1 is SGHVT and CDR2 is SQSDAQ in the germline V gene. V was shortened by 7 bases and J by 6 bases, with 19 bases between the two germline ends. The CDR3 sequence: CASNRGRGRINEQFF. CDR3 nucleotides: TGTGCCAGCAACCGTGGTAGGGGTCGCATCAATGAGCAGTTCTTC.

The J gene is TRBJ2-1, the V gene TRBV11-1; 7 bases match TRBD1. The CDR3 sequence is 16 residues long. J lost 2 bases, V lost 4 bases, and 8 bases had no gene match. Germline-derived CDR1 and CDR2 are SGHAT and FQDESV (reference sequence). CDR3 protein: CASSWGAGTAYNEQFF. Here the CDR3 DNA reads TGTGCCAGCAGCTGGGGAGCCGGGACAGCCTACAATGAGCAGTTCTTC.

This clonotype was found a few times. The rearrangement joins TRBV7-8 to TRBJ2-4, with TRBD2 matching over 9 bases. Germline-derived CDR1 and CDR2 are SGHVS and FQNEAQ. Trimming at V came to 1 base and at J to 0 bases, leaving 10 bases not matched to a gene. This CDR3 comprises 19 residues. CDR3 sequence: CASSLVAAGGRLAKNIQYF. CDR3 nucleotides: TGTGCCAGCAGCTTAGTGGCAGCGGGAGGACGTTTAGCCAAAAACATTCAGTACTTC.

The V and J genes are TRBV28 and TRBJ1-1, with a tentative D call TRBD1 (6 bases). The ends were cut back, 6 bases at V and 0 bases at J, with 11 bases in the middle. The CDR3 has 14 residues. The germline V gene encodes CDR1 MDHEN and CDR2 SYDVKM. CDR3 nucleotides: TGTGCCAGCAGGGGCCAGGGGCTGAACACTGAAGCTTTCTTT. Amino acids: CASRGQGLNTEAFF.

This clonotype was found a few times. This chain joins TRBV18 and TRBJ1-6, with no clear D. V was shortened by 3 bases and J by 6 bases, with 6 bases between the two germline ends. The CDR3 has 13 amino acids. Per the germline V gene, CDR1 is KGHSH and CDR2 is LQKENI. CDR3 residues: CASSPDGNSPLHF. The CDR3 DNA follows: TGTGCCAGCTCACCGGACGGTAATTCACCCCTCCACTTT.

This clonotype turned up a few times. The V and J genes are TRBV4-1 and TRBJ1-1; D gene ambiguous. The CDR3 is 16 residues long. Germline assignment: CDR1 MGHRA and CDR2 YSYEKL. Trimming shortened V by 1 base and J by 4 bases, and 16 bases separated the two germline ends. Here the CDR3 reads CASSQAVAPPGTEAFF. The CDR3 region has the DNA TGCGCCAGCAGCCAAGCGGTTGCCCCCCCAGGCACTGAAGCTTTCTTT.

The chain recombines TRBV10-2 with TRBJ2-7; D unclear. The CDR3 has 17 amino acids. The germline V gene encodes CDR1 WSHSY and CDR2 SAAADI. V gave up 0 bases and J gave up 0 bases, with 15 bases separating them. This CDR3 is CASSESSTPRGSYEQYV. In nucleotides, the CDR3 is TGCGCCAGCAGTGAGTCGTCGACTCCTCGAGGCTCCTACGAGCAGTACGTC.

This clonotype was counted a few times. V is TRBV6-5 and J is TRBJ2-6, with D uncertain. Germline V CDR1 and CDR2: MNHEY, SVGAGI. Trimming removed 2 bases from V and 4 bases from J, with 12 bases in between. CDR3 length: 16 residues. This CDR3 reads CASSYPSGRGANVLTF. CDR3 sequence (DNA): TGTGCCAGCAGTTACCCGTCGGGTCGGGGGGCCAACGTCCTGACTTTC.

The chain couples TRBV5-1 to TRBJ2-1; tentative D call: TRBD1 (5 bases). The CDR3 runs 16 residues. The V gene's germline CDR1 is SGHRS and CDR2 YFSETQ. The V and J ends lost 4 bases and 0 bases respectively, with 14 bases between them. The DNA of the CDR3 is TGCGCCAGCAGCCAGGGTCTGAGAAGCTCCTACAATGAGCAGTTCTTC. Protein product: CASSQGLRSSYNEQFF.

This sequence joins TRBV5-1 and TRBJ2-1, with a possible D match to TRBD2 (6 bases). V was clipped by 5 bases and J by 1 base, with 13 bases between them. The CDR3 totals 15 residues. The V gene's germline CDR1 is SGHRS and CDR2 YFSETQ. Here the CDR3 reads CASRGLALSYNEQFF. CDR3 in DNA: TGCGCCAGCAGGGGGCTAGCGCTTTCCTACAATGAGCAGTTCTTC.

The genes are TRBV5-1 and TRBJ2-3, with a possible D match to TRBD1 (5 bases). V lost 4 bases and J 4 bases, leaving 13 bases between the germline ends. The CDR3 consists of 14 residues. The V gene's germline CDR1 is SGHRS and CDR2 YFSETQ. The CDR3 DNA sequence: TGCGCCAGCAGCGCGGCGCAGGGCCCAGATACGCAGTATTTT. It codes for CASSAAQGPDTQYF.

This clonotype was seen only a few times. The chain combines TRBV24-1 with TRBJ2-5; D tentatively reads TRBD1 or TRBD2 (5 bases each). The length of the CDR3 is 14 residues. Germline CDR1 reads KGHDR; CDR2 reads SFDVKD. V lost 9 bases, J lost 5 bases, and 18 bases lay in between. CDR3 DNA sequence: TGTGCCACCTCCGACAGCGGCACGGCCGAGACCCAGTACTTC. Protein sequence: CATSDSGTAETQYF.

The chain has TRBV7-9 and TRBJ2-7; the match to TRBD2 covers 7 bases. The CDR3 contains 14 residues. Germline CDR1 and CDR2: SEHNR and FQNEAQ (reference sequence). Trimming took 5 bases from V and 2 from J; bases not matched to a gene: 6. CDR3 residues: CASSPSSGAYEQYF. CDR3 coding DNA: TGTGCCAGCAGCCCCTCTAGCGGAGCCTACGAGCAGTACTTC.

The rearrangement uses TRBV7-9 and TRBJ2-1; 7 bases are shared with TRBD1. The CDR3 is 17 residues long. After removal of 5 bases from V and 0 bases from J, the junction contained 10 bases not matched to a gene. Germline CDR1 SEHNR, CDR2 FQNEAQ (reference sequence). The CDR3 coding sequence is TGTGCCAGCAGCAGGAACAGGGGCCAAAGCTCCTACAATGAGCAGTTCTTC. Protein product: CASSRNRGQSSYNEQFF.

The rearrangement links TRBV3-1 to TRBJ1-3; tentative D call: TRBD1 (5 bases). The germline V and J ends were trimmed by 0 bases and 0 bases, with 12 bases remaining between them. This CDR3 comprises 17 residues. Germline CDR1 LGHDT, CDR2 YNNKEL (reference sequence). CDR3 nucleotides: TGTGCCAGCAGCCAAGATTGGGGCCGCTACTCTGGAAACACCATATATTTT. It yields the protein CASSQDWGRYSGNTIYF.

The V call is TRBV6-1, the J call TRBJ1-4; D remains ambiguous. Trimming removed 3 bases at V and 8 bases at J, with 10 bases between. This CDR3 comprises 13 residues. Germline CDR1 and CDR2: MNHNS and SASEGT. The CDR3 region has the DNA TGTGCCAGCAGTGAGGATTTATGGGAAAAACTGTTTTTT. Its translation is CASSEDLWEKLFF.

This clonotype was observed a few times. The CDR3 protein is CASTLGGWEPQHF. DNA of the CDR3: TGTGCCAGCACCCTTGGGGGATGGGAGCCCCAGCATTTT. The J gene is TRBJ1-5, the V gene TRBV2; possibly TRBD1 for D (5 bases). V lost 7 bases and J 8 bases, leaving 15 bases between the germline ends. CDR1 is SNHLY, CDR2 FYNNEI, per germline. The CDR3 sequence is 13 residues long.

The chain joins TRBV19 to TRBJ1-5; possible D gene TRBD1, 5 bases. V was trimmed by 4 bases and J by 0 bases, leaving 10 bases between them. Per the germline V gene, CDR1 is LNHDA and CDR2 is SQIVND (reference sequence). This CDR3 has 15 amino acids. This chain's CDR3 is CASSTGGYSNQPQHF. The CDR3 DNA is TGTGCCAGTAGTACCGGGGGTTATAGCAATCAGCCCCAGCATTTT.

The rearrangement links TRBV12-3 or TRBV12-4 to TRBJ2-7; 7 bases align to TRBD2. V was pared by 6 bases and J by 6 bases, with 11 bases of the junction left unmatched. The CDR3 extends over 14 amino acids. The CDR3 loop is CASSRGSSSGEQYF. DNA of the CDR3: TGTGCCAGCAGCCGCGGGAGTTCTTCAGGCGAGCAGTACTTC.

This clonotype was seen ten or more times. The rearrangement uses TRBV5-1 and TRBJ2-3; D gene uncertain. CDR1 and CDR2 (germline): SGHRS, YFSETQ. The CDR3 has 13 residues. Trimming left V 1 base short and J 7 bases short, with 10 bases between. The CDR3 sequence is CASSLQDSHTQYF. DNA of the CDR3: TGCGCCAGCAGCTTGCAGGATTCGCATACGCAGTATTTT.